Listed below are T cell receptor beta chains from one sample, sequenced in a study of blood T cell repertoires in COVID-19. Assay: immunoSEQ multiplex PCR; the TCRdb copy retains only in-frame clones and omits some. The repertoire holds approximately 98,000 clones, approximately 85% seen once, with under 3% in the top ten. Sequenced: peripheral blood. These receptors came from a human donor in a cohort sampled during active COVID-19. Each CDR3 is given with its conserved first and last residue. D genes are given only for firm matches. Rows may omit the clone size; those that give it use once, few, many or a size class.

j_call: TRBJ2-6
v_call: TRBV7-6
clone_size: -
d_call: TRBD2
cdr3_aa: CASSLSSGNSGANVLTF
cdr3_nt: TGTGCCAGCAGCTTATCTAGCGGGAACTCTGGGGCCAACGTCCTGACTTTC

j_call: TRBJ2-7
v_call: TRBV3-1/TRBV3-2
clone_size: -
d_call: TRBD2
cdr3_aa: CASSSFGLAGVYEQYF
cdr3_nt: TGTGCCAGCAGCTCCTTCGGACTAGCGGGAGTCTACGAGCAGTACTTC

j_call: TRBJ2-3
v_call: TRBV4-1
clone_size: -
d_call: -
cdr3_aa: CASSQAQDTDTQYF
cdr3_nt: TGCGCCAGCAGCCAAGCGCAGGACACAGATACGCAGTATTTT

j_call: TRBJ2-2
v_call: TRBV28
clone_size: medium-sized
d_call: TRBD1
cdr3_aa: CASSTDRGRPGELFF
cdr3_nt: TGTGCCAGCAGCACCGACAGGGGCCGACCCGGGGAGCTGTTTTTT

j_call: TRBJ2-2
v_call: TRBV19
clone_size: -
d_call: -
cdr3_aa: CASSRPVAQGVRRNTGELFF
cdr3_nt: TGTGCCAGTAGTAGGCCGGTAGCTCAGGGTGTAAGAAGAAACACCGGGGAGCTGTTTTTT

j_call: TRBJ2-1
v_call: TRBV5-1
clone_size: -
d_call: TRBD2
cdr3_aa: CASSSSGGSYNEQFF
cdr3_nt: TGCGCCAGCAGCTCAAGCGGGGGTTCCTACAATGAGCAGTTCTTC

j_call: TRBJ1-1
v_call: TRBV6-5
clone_size: -
d_call: -
cdr3_aa: CASSPARAANTEAFF
cdr3_nt: TGTGCCAGCAGCCCCGCGCGGGCAGCAAACACTGAAGCTTTCTTT

j_call: TRBJ2-2
v_call: TRBV9
clone_size: -
d_call: TRBD1
cdr3_aa: CASSVGQGSFYTGELFF
cdr3_nt: TGTGCCAGCAGCGTAGGACAGGGGTCCTTTTACACCGGGGAGCTGTTTTTT

j_call: TRBJ1-5
v_call: TRBV6-5
clone_size: once
d_call: -
cdr3_aa: CASTPGHYSNQPQHF
cdr3_nt: TGTGCCAGCACCCCGGGACACTATAGCAATCAGCCCCAGCATTTT

j_call: TRBJ1-2
v_call: TRBV7-9
clone_size: once
d_call: TRBD1
cdr3_aa: CASHGGKGALDYGYTF
cdr3_nt: TGTGCCTCGCACGGCGGTAAGGGGGCTTTGGACTATGGCTACACCTTC

j_call: TRBJ2-2
v_call: TRBV18
clone_size: -
d_call: TRBD1
cdr3_aa: CASSPGGQANTGELFF
cdr3_nt: TGTGCCAGCTCACCGGGTGGACAGGCCAACACCGGGGAGCTGTTTTTT

j_call: TRBJ2-5
v_call: TRBV21-1
clone_size: -
d_call: -
cdr3_aa: CEPTGGVQETQYF
cdr3_nt: TGTGAACCGACAGGGGGGGTTCAAGAGACCCAGTACTTC

j_call: TRBJ1-3
v_call: TRBV5-6
clone_size: -
d_call: -
cdr3_aa: CASSLAAGRDTIYF
cdr3_nt: TGTGCCAGCAGCTTGGCGGCAGGGAGGGACACCATATATTTT

j_call: TRBJ2-1
v_call: TRBV6-5
clone_size: -
d_call: -
cdr3_aa: CASNYRGNEQFF
cdr3_nt: TGTGCCAGCAATTATCGGGGGAATGAGCAGTTCTTC

j_call: TRBJ2-7
v_call: TRBV7-9
clone_size: once
d_call: -
cdr3_aa: CASSFAHSYEQYF
cdr3_nt: TGTGCCAGCAGCTTTGCGCACTCCTACGAGCAGTACTTC

j_call: TRBJ1-2
v_call: TRBV14
clone_size: -
d_call: TRBD1
cdr3_aa: CASSHYDRAYGYTF
cdr3_nt: TGTGCCAGCAGCCACTACGACAGGGCCTATGGCTACACCTTC

j_call: TRBJ1-4
v_call: TRBV6-2/TRBV6-3
clone_size: -
d_call: -
cdr3_aa: CASSYSTREGPPSEKLFF
cdr3_nt: TGTGCCAGCAGTTACTCGACACGGGAAGGGCCCCCGTCTGAAAAACTGTTTTTT

j_call: TRBJ1-5
v_call: TRBV19
clone_size: -
d_call: -
cdr3_aa: CASMEQGMSNQPQHF
cdr3_nt: TGTGCCAGTATGGAGCAGGGCATGAGCAATCAGCCCCAGCATTTT

j_call: TRBJ2-3
v_call: TRBV5-1
clone_size: -
d_call: TRBD2
cdr3_aa: CASSVGLAESTDTQYF
cdr3_nt: TGCGCCAGCAGCGTAGGACTAGCAGAAAGCACAGATACGCAGTATTTT

j_call: TRBJ2-1
v_call: TRBV6-1
clone_size: -
d_call: TRBD2
cdr3_aa: CASSEKLAGGGDEQFF
cdr3_nt: TGTGCCAGCAGTGAAAAACTAGCGGGAGGCGGAGATGAGCAGTTCTTC

j_call: TRBJ1-2
v_call: TRBV7-9
clone_size: -
d_call: -
cdr3_aa: CASSSESRSGGYTF
cdr3_nt: TGTGCCAGCAGCTCCGAAAGCCGGTCCGGGGGCTACACCTTC

j_call: TRBJ2-5
v_call: TRBV2
clone_size: -
d_call: -
cdr3_aa: CASTKLAGETQYF
cdr3_nt: TGTGCCAGCACCAAACTAGCCGGAGAGACCCAGTACTTC

j_call: TRBJ2-1
v_call: TRBV19
clone_size: -
d_call: -
cdr3_aa: CASSIVRETYNEQFF
cdr3_nt: TGTGCCAGTAGTATAGTCAGAGAGACTTACAATGAGCAGTTCTTC

j_call: TRBJ1-2
v_call: TRBV5-6
clone_size: -
d_call: -
cdr3_aa: CASSLGGFYGYTF
cdr3_nt: TGTGCCAGCAGCTTGGGAGGGTTTTATGGCTACACCTTC

j_call: TRBJ2-3
v_call: TRBV4-2
clone_size: -
d_call: TRBD2
cdr3_aa: CASRPLAGGADTQYF
cdr3_nt: TGTGCCAGCAGACCTTTGGCGGGAGGGGCAGATACGCAGTATTTT

j_call: TRBJ1-6
v_call: TRBV6-5
clone_size: -
d_call: -
cdr3_aa: CASRRDLNSPLHF
cdr3_nt: TGTGCCAGCCGCAGGGACTTGAATTCACCCCTCCACTTT

j_call: TRBJ2-7
v_call: TRBV5-3
clone_size: few
d_call: TRBD1
cdr3_aa: CARSLRTGGFYEQYF
cdr3_nt: TGTGCCAGAAGCTTGAGGACAGGGGGCTTCTACGAGCAGTACTTC

j_call: TRBJ2-2
v_call: TRBV9
clone_size: -
d_call: -
cdr3_aa: CASSPGTTNTGELFF
cdr3_nt: TGTGCCAGCAGCCCCGGGACAACGAACACCGGGGAGCTGTTTTTT

j_call: TRBJ1-1
v_call: TRBV18
clone_size: -
d_call: -
cdr3_aa: CASSPDYFEAFF
cdr3_nt: TGTGCCAGCTCACCAGACTACTTTGAAGCTTTCTTT

j_call: TRBJ2-2
v_call: TRBV29-1
clone_size: -
d_call: TRBD1
cdr3_aa: CSASTGGNGELFF
cdr3_nt: TGCAGCGCCTCAACAGGGGGCAACGGGGAGCTGTTTTTT

j_call: TRBJ1-1
v_call: TRBV12-3/TRBV12-4
clone_size: -
d_call: -
cdr3_aa: CASRITGNTEAFF
cdr3_nt: TGTGCCAGCAGGATCACAGGGAACACTGAAGCTTTCTTT

j_call: TRBJ2-1
v_call: TRBV5-1
clone_size: -
d_call: -
cdr3_aa: CASSHGLRDYNEQFF
cdr3_nt: TGCGCCAGCAGCCATGGACTCCGCGACTACAATGAGCAGTTCTTC

j_call: TRBJ2-7
v_call: TRBV5-1
clone_size: -
d_call: -
cdr3_aa: CASSLGVETGAYEQYF
cdr3_nt: TGCGCCAGCAGCTTGGGGGTGGAGACAGGAGCCTACGAGCAGTACTTC

j_call: TRBJ1-4
v_call: TRBV27
clone_size: -
d_call: -
cdr3_aa: CASSLDFGQEKLFF
cdr3_nt: TGTGCCAGCAGTTTAGACTTCGGACAGGAAAAACTGTTTTTT

j_call: TRBJ2-1
v_call: TRBV24-1
clone_size: -
d_call: TRBD2
cdr3_aa: CATASQLSGSEQFF
cdr3_nt: TGTGCCACCGCCTCTCAGCTTAGCGGGTCTGAGCAGTTCTTC

j_call: TRBJ2-1
v_call: TRBV19
clone_size: -
d_call: TRBD2
cdr3_aa: CASSIASGSYNEQFF
cdr3_nt: TGTGCCAGTAGTATCGCTAGCGGGTCTTACAATGAGCAGTTCTTC

j_call: TRBJ2-2
v_call: TRBV5-1
clone_size: -
d_call: -
cdr3_aa: CASSLPTVTGELFF
cdr3_nt: TGCGCCAGCAGCTTGCCCACAGTAACCGGGGAGCTGTTTTTT

j_call: TRBJ1-3
v_call: TRBV2
clone_size: -
d_call: -
cdr3_aa: CASRANSGNTIYF
cdr3_nt: TGTGCCAGCAGAGCAAACTCTGGAAACACCATATATTTT

j_call: TRBJ1-2
v_call: TRBV7-2
clone_size: -
d_call: TRBD1
cdr3_aa: CASSPGQARRINYGYTF
cdr3_nt: TGTGCCAGCAGCCCGGGACAGGCTCGGCGGATTAACTATGGCTACACCTTC

j_call: TRBJ2-7
v_call: TRBV27
clone_size: -
d_call: -
cdr3_aa: CASSSGWGPHEQYF
cdr3_nt: TGTGCCAGCAGTTCTGGTTGGGGGCCCCACGAGCAGTACTTC

j_call: TRBJ1-6
v_call: TRBV6-5
clone_size: -
d_call: TRBD1
cdr3_aa: CATRQGTSPLHF
cdr3_nt: TGTGCCACCCGACAGGGTACTTCACCCCTCCACTTT